The 16 T cell receptor beta chains below all came from one sample that was sequenced in a study of T cells in localized non-small cell lung cancer. Measured with immunoSEQ multiplex PCR; TCRdb has only the in-frame clones, and not every one. The sample shows about 31,000 clones, over 75% of them seen only once. Sequencing used peripheral blood mononuclear cells, obtained before any cancer treatment. Receptors originate from a woman aged 35 to 70 with stage III lung adenocarcinoma.

The rearrangement uses TRBV29-1 and TRBJ2-7; 7 bases are shared with TRBD2. Germline trimming cut 6 bases from V and 2 bases from J; bases unmatched to any gene: 4. This CDR3 spans 12 amino acids. Germline-derived CDR1 and CDR2 are SQVTM and ANQGSEA. CDR3 nucleotides: TGCAGCGTACTCGGACTAGCCTACGAGCAGTACTTC. Residues: CSVLGLAYEQYF.

This clone has just one count. The chain recombines TRBV18 with TRBJ2-7; possible D gene TRBD1, 6 bases. V was pared by 3 bases and J by 0 bases, with 12 bases between. CDR1 is KGHSH and CDR2 is LQKENI in the germline V gene. CDR3 length equals 15 residues. CDR3: CASSPGQGHSYEQYF. Written as DNA, the CDR3 is TGTGCCAGCTCACCGGGGCAGGGGCACTCCTACGAGCAGTACTTC. Drawing the rest from reference TRBV18 and TRBJ2-7, the complete variable domain is NAGVMQNPRHLVRRRGQEARLRCSPMKGHSHVYWYRQLPEEGLKFMVYLQKENIIDESGMPKERFSAEFPKEGPSILRIQQVVRGDSAAYFCASSPGQGHSYEQYFGPGTRLTVT.

The V call is TRBV29-1, the J call TRBJ1-3, with 7 bases matching TRBD1. Losses at the gene ends were 3 bases for V and 3 bases for J; bases not matched to a gene: 11. Germline CDR1 reads SQVTM; CDR2 reads ANQGSEA. This CDR3 is built from 16 residues. The CDR3 nucleotides are TGCAGCGTTGAGATGTACAGGGGTGGTGTTGGAAACACCATATATTTT. This gives the protein CSVEMYRGGVGNTIYF.

The chain couples TRBV18 to TRBJ2-1, with TRBD1 matching over 7 bases. The CDR3 totals 15 residues. The trim removed 3 bases at V and 2 bases at J, leaving 4 bases unmatched. The V gene's germline CDR1 is KGHSH and CDR2 LQKENI. The CDR3 coding sequence is TGTGCCAGCTCACCTAACAGGGGACCCTACAATGAGCAGTTCTTC. Amino acid sequence: CASSPNRGPYNEQFF.

This chain connects TRBV7-8 to TRBJ2-1; D may be TRBD1 (5 bases). CDR1 and CDR2 from the germline V gene are SGHVS and FQNEAQ. There are 15 residues in the CDR3. V lost 2 bases to trimming and J lost 2 bases, with 10 bases between them. The CDR3 reads CASSLYSRAYNEQFF. CDR3 bases: TGTGCCAGCAGCTTATACAGCAGGGCCTACAATGAGCAGTTCTTC. The entire variable domain, with the rest obtained from reference TRBV7-8 and TRBJ2-1, is as follows: GAGVSQSPRYKVAKRGQDVALRCDPISGHVSLFWYQQALGQGPEFLTYFQNEAQLDKSGLPSDRFFAERPEGSVSTLKIQRTQQEDSAVYLCASSLYSRAYNEQFFGPGTRLTVL.

This rearrangement joins TRBV2 to TRBJ1-2; 7 bases are a match to TRBD1. Trimming removed 6 bases from V and 7 bases from J; junction bases left unmatched: 8. Germline CDR1 SNHLY, CDR2 FYNNEI. The length of the CDR3 is 13 residues. The CDR3 sequence is CASRWEGAGGYTF. The DNA of the CDR3 is TGTGCCAGCAGGTGGGAGGGGGCAGGTGGCTACACCTTC.

A few counts support this clone. The CDR3 DNA follows: TGTGCCAGCAGTGAGAGGAGCTATGGCTACACCTTC. The encoded protein is CASSERSYGYTF. V usage is TRBV25-1 and J usage is TRBJ1-2; D ambiguous. V was cut by 3 bases and J by 4 bases, with 6 bases left in between. This CDR3 has 12 residues. The germline V gene encodes CDR1 MGHDK and CDR2 SYGVNS.

This clone has only a few counts. The V gene is TRBV4-2, the J gene TRBJ1-1; D is uncertain. CDR1 and CDR2 from the germline V gene are LGHNA and YNFKEQ. The CDR3 is 13 amino acids. The V end lost 5 bases, the J end lost 7 bases, and 14 bases lay between the germline ends. CDR3 sequence reads: CASSIRVGDEAFF. CDR3 DNA: TGTGCCAGCAGCATCCGTGTGGGAGATGAAGCTTTCTTT.

In this sample, this clone turned up a few times. V is TRBV21-1 and J is TRBJ2-7. TRBV21-1 is assigned pseudogene status. The CDR3 spans 10 residues. In DNA form, the CDR3 reads TGTGCCAGCAGCAACCACCCGTGGTACTTC. Residues: CASSNHPWYF.

The J gene is TRBJ2-7, the V gene TRBV28, with D possibly TRBD2 on 6 matching bases. Germline V gene lookup returns CDR1 MDHEN and CDR2 SYDVKM. Trimming left V 4 bases short and J 0 bases short, with 16 bases between. The CDR3 contains 16 residues. Here the CDR3 reads CASSSTGTPSSYEQYF. For the CDR3, the DNA is TGTGCCAGCAGTTCGACCGGGACTCCATCCTCCTACGAGCAGTACTTC.

This rearrangement joins TRBV29-1 to TRBJ1-2; TRBD1 agrees at 8 bases. The ends lost 4 bases at V and 7 bases at J; junction bases unmatched: 5. This CDR3 has 12 residues. CDR1 and CDR2 (germline): SQVTM, ANQGSEA. The CDR3 nucleotides read TGCAGCGTTGCCCAGGGGGCGGTTGGCTACACCTTC. It encodes CSVAQGAVGYTF.

This clone was seen only once. This rearrangement joins TRBV5-6 to TRBJ2-4; D remains ambiguous. Looked up from germline, CDR1 is SGHDT and CDR2 is YYEEEE. Trimming left V 4 bases short and J 7 bases short, with 15 bases between. The CDR3 has 14 residues. The CDR3 DNA reads TGTGCCAGCAGCGCGCCTCGGATCAGTAACATTCAGTACTTC. Its translation is CASSAPRISNIQYF.

This chain connects TRBV10-1 to TRBJ2-5; no clear D. V was clipped by 1 base and J by 0 bases, with 12 bases between them. Germline V CDR1 and CDR2: WNHNN, SYGVQD (reference sequence). The CDR3 loop spans 16 amino acids. The CDR3 protein is CASSEWDLSYQETQYF. The DNA for the CDR3 is TGCGCCAGCAGTGAGTGGGATCTCTCGTACCAAGAGACCCAGTACTTC.

This chain's CDR3 is CASSGRRETQYF. CDR3 bases: TGTGCCAGCAGCGGGAGACGGGAGACCCAGTACTTC. The chain has TRBV6-1 and TRBJ2-5; perhaps TRBD2 as D (6 bases). The CDR3 is 12 amino acids. The V and J ends lost 6 bases and 5 bases respectively, with 10 bases between them. Germline CDR1 MNHNS, CDR2 SASEGT.

The chain uses TRBV28 and TRBJ1-1; a possible D gene is TRBD1 (6 bases). V was trimmed by 8 bases and J by 0 bases, leaving 16 bases between them. There are 15 residues in the CDR3. Germline CDR1 and CDR2: MDHEN and SYDVKM. The CDR3 loop reads CASVLGGGLNTEAFF. The CDR3 DNA is TGTGCCAGCGTTTTAGGGGGGGGGTTGAACACTGAAGCTTTCTTT.

The chain employs TRBV6-6 and TRBJ1-2, with 12 bases that match TRBD1. The length of the CDR3 is 15 residues. The trim removed 8 bases at V and 8 bases at J, leaving 12 bases unmatched. Germline V gene lookup returns CDR1 MNHNY and CDR2 SVGAGI (reference sequence). CDR3 sequence: CASDLQGQGARGYTF. The CDR3 DNA is TGTGCCAGCGACCTCCAGGGACAGGGGGCTCGGGGCTACACCTTC.